This T cell receptor (beta chain) was sequenced in a study of metastatic and nonmetastatic thyroid tumors. Study in general: Thyroid patients, malignant and benign, had repertoires compared across blood and tumor or nodule tissue.

V was pared by 4 bases and J by 7 bases, with 7 bases between. The CDR3 totals 10 residues. CDR1 and CDR2 (germline): DFQATT, SNEGSKA (reference sequence). A few counts support this clone. Prior to thyroid surgery, none of the patients had received any treatment. TCRdb called clones again from the PCR reads with MiXCR. The table records over 8,500 clones, about a third of them present only once. The source is a female donor with papillary thyroid cancer or a benign thyroid nodule (not recorded which). Some clones in this sample may be carry-over from other donors' samples. The sequencing sample was made of adjacent normal tissue. The chain employs TRBV20-1 and TRBJ1-1; D is unclear. CDR3 bases: TGCAGTGCTAATTGGGGTGAAGCTTTCTTT. This gives the protein CSANWGEAFF.